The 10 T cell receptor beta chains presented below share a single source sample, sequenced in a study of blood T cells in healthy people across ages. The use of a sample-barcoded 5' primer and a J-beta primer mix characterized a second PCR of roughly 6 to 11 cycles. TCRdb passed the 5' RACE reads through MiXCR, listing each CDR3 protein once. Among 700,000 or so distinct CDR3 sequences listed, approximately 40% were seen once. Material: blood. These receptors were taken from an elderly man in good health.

CDR3 bases: TGTGCCAGCAGCCCCGATTACGGCACAGATACGCAGTATTTT. Its translation: CASSPDYGTDTQYF. The J gene is TRBJ2-3, the V gene TRBV5-6; D is ambiguous. This CDR3 spans 14 amino acids. Germline CDR1 SGHDT, CDR2 YYEEEE. V lost 4 bases and J 1 base, leaving 10 bases between the germline ends. Combining the CDR3 with reference TRBV5-6 and TRBJ2-3 gives the whole variable domain DAGVTQSPTHLIKTRGQQVTLRCSPKSGHDTVSWYQQALGQGPQFIFQYYEEEERQRGNFPDRFSGHQFPNYSSELNVNALLLGDSALYLCASSPDYGTDTQYFGPGTRLTVL.

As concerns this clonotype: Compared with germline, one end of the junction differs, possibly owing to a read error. Here the CDR3 DNA reads TGTAGTGCAAACAGGTTTAGCAATCAGCCCCAGCATTTT. Amino acids: CSANRFSNQPQHF. The J gene is TRBJ1-5, the V gene TRBV20-1, with D possibly matching TRBD1 (5 bases). Germline CDR1 is DFQATT and CDR2 is SNEGSKA (reference sequence). There are 13 residues in the CDR3.

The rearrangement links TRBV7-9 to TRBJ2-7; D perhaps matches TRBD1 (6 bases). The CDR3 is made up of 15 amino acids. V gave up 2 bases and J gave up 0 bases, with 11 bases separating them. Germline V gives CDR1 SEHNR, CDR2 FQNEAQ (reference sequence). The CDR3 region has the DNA TGTGCCAGCAGCTTATCGGGACACCCCTCCTACGAGCAGTACTTC. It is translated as CASSLSGHPSYEQYF.

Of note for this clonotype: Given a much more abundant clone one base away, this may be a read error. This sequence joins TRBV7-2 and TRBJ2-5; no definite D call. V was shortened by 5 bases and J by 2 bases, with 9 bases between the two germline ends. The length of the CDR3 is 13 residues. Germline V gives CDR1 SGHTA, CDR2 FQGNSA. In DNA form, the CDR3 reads TGTGCCAGCAGCCGACGGGTTCAAGAGACCCAGTACTTC. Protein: CASSRRVQETQYF.

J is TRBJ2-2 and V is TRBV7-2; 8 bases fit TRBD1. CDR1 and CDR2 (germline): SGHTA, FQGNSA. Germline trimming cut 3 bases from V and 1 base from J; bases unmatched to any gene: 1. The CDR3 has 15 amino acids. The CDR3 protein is CASSLGQVNTGELFF. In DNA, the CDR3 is TGTGCCAGCAGCTTGGGACAGGTGAACACCGGGGAGCTGTTTTTT.

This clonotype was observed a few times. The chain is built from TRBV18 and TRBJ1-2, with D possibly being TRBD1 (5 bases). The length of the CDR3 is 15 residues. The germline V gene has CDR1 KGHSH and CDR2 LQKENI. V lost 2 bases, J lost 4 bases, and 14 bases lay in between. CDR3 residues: CASSPSQGGGYGYTF. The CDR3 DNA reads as TGTGCCAGCTCACCAAGTCAGGGCGGAGGCTATGGCTACACCTTC. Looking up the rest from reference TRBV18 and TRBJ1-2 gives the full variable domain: NAGVMQNPRHLVRRRGQEARLRCSPMKGHSHVYWYRQLPEEGLKFMVYLQKENIIDESGMPKERFSAEFPKEGPSILRIQQVVRGDSAAYFCASSPSQGGGYGYTFGSGTRLTVV.

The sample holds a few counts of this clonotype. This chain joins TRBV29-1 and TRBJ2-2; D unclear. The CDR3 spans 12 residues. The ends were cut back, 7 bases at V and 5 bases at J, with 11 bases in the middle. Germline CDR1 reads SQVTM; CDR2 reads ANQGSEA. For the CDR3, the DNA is TGCAGCGGGGTTAGTTTTACCGGGGAGCTGTTTTTT. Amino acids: CSGVSFTGELFF.

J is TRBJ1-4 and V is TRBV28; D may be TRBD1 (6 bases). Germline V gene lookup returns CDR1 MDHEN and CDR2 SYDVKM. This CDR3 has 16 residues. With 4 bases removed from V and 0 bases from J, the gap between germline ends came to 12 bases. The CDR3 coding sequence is TGTGCCAGCAGTTCTGGGGGCGGTCCAACTAATGAAAAACTGTTTTTT. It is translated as CASSSGGGPTNEKLFF.

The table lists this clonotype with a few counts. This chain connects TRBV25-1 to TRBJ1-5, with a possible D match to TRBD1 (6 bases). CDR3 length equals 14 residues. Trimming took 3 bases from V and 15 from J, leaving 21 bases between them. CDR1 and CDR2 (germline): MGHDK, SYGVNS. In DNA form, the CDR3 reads TGTGCCAGCAGTGATAGAACAGGGTCGGCTCCAGCGCATTTT. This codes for CASSDRTGSAPAHF.

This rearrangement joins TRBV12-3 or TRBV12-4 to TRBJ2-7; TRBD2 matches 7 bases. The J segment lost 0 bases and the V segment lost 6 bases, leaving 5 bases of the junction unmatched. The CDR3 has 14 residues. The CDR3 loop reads CASRRRGSSYEQYF. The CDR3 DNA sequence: TGTGCCAGCAGACGACGCGGGAGCTCCTACGAGCAGTACTTC.